The 18 T cell receptor beta chains below all came from one sample that was sequenced in a study of pediatric ulcerative colitis. The table came from immunoSEQ multiplex PCR; TCRdb's copy has only in-frame clones and leaves some out. The sample comprises 15,000 to 20,000 clones, about 76% of which are singletons, and around 3.5% rests with the top ten. During colonoscopy, one to two rectal pinch biopsies were collected. Sequencing was done on a sample of gut tissue. The receptor source for this set is a girl aged 5-17 years with moderate ulcerative colitis.

This chain links TRBV6-5 with TRBJ1-2; 8 nucleotides match TRBD1. Looked up from germline, CDR1 is MNHEY and CDR2 is SVGAGI. V dropped 6 bases and J dropped 7; count of bases not matched to a gene: 7. This CDR3 is 13 amino acids long. The CDR3 sequence: CASSPTGGGGYTF. Here the CDR3 DNA reads TGTGCCAGCAGCCCCACAGGGGGTGGTGGCTACACCTTC.

This clone is deemed medium-sized. Other DNA sequences in this sample translate to the same CDR3. The gene calls are TRBV4-1 and TRBJ2-7; 10 bases fit TRBD2. V shed 3 bases and J 4 bases; nucleotides not matched to a gene: 6. Germline CDR1 MGHRA, CDR2 YSYEKL. The CDR3 contains 15 residues. CDR3 nucleotides: TGCGCCAGCAGCCAGGGTACGGGACTAGCGTACGAGCAGTACTTC. Residues: CASSQGTGLAYEQYF.

The chain links TRBV19 to TRBJ2-1; 8 positions match TRBD1. The V gene's germline CDR1 is LNHDA and CDR2 SQIVND (reference sequence). The CDR3 contains 15 residues. V gave up 7 bases and J gave up 4 bases; unmatched junction bases: 9. CDR3 loop: CASTPGTGLYNEQFF. The CDR3 coding sequence is TGTGCCAGTACCCCCGGGACAGGACTTTACAATGAGCAGTTCTTC.

The gene calls are TRBV21-1 and TRBJ2-1; the table calls TRBD1, which could not be checked here. TRBV21-1 is a documented pseudogene. This CDR3 contains 14 residues. CDR3: CASNPGQGWDEQFF. The CDR3 region has the DNA TGTGCCAGTAATCCGGGACAGGGGTGGGATGAGCAGTTCTTC.

The chain employs TRBV5-1 and TRBJ2-7, with 11 bases aligning to TRBD1. CDR1 is SGHRS and CDR2 is YFSETQ in the germline V gene. The CDR3 consists of 15 residues. The trim removed 7 bases at V and 4 bases at J, leaving 10 bases unmatched. CDR3 nucleotides: TGCGCCAGCCGTAAAGGACAGGGGGCAGGATACGAGCAGTACTTC. Translating gives CASRKGQGAGYEQYF.

The chain carries TRBV29-1 and TRBJ2-2; D may be TRBD1 or TRBD2 (5 bases each). The germline V and J ends were trimmed by 2 bases and 1 base, with 11 bases remaining between them. Germline values: CDR1 SQVTM, CDR2 ANQGSEA. This CDR3 is built from 15 residues. The CDR3 DNA sequence: TGCAGCGTTGAATTCGGGACGGTGAACACCGGGGAGCTGTTTTTT. It is translated as CSVEFGTVNTGELFF.

The gene calls are TRBV6-1 and TRBJ2-7, with 12 bases matching TRBD2. The germline gives CDR1 MNHNS, CDR2 SASEGT. V lost 7 bases to trimming and J lost 3 bases; unmatched junction nucleotides: 7. This CDR3 comprises 15 residues. As DNA, the CDR3 is TGTGCCAGCAACCTAGCGGGAGGGAGAATCTACGAGCAGTACTTC. As protein: CASNLAGGRIYEQYF.

The chain combines TRBV15 with TRBJ2-7; TRBD1 matches at 9 bases. The CDR3 contains 17 residues. Germline V gene lookup returns CDR1 LNHNV and CDR2 YYDKDF (reference sequence). Trimming removed 0 bases from V and 1 base from J; junction bases left unmatched: 7. The CDR3 bases are TGTGCCACCAGCAGAGATTTGGGACAGGGCAAATCCTACGAGCAGTACTTC. Translation gives CATSRDLGQGKSYEQYF.

Here the CDR3 DNA reads TGTGCCAGCAGTTCGGTCCTTACCAGCAATCAGCCCCAGCATTTT. Its translation: CASSSVLTSNQPQHF. V and J are TRBV6-1 and TRBJ1-5, with D unresolved. This CDR3 comprises 15 residues. With 5 bases removed from V and 1 base from J, the gap between germline ends came to 12 bases. Germline CDR1 and CDR2: MNHNS and SASEGT.

The chain is built from TRBV4-2 and TRBJ2-7; D ambiguous. Germline V gene data show CDR1 as LGHNA and CDR2 as YNFKEQ. This CDR3 comprises 13 residues. The V gene lost 0 bases and the J gene lost 3 bases, with 6 bases spanning the gap. CDR3 bases: TGTGCCAGCAGCCAAGATCAAGACTACGAGCAGTACTTC. It codes for CASSQDQDYEQYF.

The gene calls are TRBV2 and TRBJ2-3; D is perhaps TRBD2 (6 bases). The germline V gene has CDR1 SNHLY and CDR2 FYNNEI. The CDR3 runs 14 residues. Trimming shortened V by 3 bases and J by 0 bases, and 7 bases separated the two germline ends. The CDR3 region is CASSERGSTDTQYF. CDR3 coding DNA: TGTGCCAGCAGTGAGCGGGGAAGCACAGATACGCAGTATTTT.

The rearrangement joins TRBV5-1 to TRBJ1-2, with 10 bases matching TRBD1. The CDR3 covers 15 residues. Trimming cost V 4 bases and J 5 bases; bases outside gene matches: 8. The germline gives CDR1 SGHRS, CDR2 YFSETQ. The CDR3 here is CASSIEGQGYYGYTF. The DNA of the CDR3 is TGCGCCAGCAGCATTGAGGGACAGGGGTATTATGGCTACACCTTC.

This clone has only a few counts. The chain couples TRBV18 to TRBJ1-2; D unclear. This CDR3 spans 13 amino acids. Trimming removed 2 bases from V and 7 bases from J, with 11 bases in between. Germline CDR1 and CDR2: KGHSH and LQKENI. CDR3 sequence: CASSPADSRGYTF. The CDR3 DNA sequence: TGTGCCAGCTCACCAGCCGACTCTCGTGGCTACACCTTC.

V and J are TRBV2 and TRBJ2-7; 12 bases agree with TRBD2. The trim removed 6 bases at V and 6 bases at J, leaving 9 bases unmatched. This CDR3 is built from 15 residues. CDR1 and CDR2 (germline): SNHLY, FYNNEI. The DNA for the CDR3 is TGTGCCAGCAGCCAGCTAGCGGGAGGGCCGGGCGAGCAGTACTTC. This encodes CASSQLAGGPGEQYF.

This clone was detected only a few times. The rearrangement joins TRBV29-1 to TRBJ1-5; D not resolved. Germline V CDR1 and CDR2: SQVTM, ANQGSEA. The CDR3 covers 14 residues. The ends were cut back, 4 bases at V and 4 bases at J, with 14 bases in the middle. CDR3 amino acids: CSVVLDGMNQPQHF. The CDR3 DNA sequence: TGCAGCGTTGTATTGGACGGAATGAATCAGCCCCAGCATTTT.

The rearrangement links TRBV28 to TRBJ1-2; D is undetermined. CDR3 size: 12 residues. Germline loops: CDR1 MDHEN, CDR2 SYDVKM. V lost 5 bases and J 3 bases, leaving 7 bases between the germline ends. CDR3 sequence reads: CASSRRDYGYTF. CDR3 in DNA: TGTGCCAGCAGTCGGCGCGACTATGGCTACACCTTC.

The chain joins TRBV6-1 to TRBJ1-1; no clear D. Trimming took off 5 bases at V and 5 bases at J, with 12 bases between the two ends. Looked up from germline, CDR1 is MNHNS and CDR2 is SASEGT. The CDR3 runs to 13 residues. CDR3 protein: CASSQAWWTEAFF. In DNA form, the CDR3 reads TGTGCCAGCAGTCAGGCCTGGTGGACTGAAGCTTTCTTT.

The gene calls are TRBV10-3 and TRBJ1-2, with no clear D. The CDR3 covers 13 residues. CDR1 ENHRY and CDR2 SYGVKD come from the germline V gene. Trimming stripped 0 bases from V and 3 bases from J, with 5 bases between. Written as DNA, the CDR3 is TGTGCCATCAGTGAGTCCCGATACTATGGCTACACCTTC. This encodes CAISESRYYGYTF.